This TCR beta chain was profiled in a study of OX40 agonist ivuxolimab in advanced cancers. About the study as a whole: Ivuxolimab, which targeted the costimulatory receptor OX40 (CD134), was an agonistic, fully human IgG2 monoclonal antibody. Intravenous ivuxolimab was administered to patients every 2 weeks at six dose levels: 0.01, 0.1, 0.3, 1.5, 3 and 10 mg/kg. Of the roughly 52 patients in dose escalation, about 20 had hepatocellular carcinoma, roughly 15 had melanoma, 9 had renal cell carcinoma and 9 had head and neck cancer. In the dose-escalation cohort, over 65% of patients were male, and the mean age was approximately 64 years, with a range of roughly 20 to 80. Prior anti-PD-1, anti-PD-L1 or anti-CTLA-4 therapy was permitted, and checkpoint inhibitors had been received by around 40% of dose-escalation patients. Partial responses were achieved by three dose-escalation patients, of whom one had hepatocellular carcinoma and two had cutaneous melanoma. Peripheral TCRbeta sequencing aimed to test whether ivuxolimab altered TCR sequence diversity and caused clonal T-cell expansion. The paper covers the monotherapy dose-escalation part of the phase I ivuxolimab trial, which included N of about 56 patients.

On this clone: No antigen is known for it. Per-nucleotide qualities are absent, and no much larger clonotype sits a single base away.

Genomic DNA was extracted from sorted cells for sequencing of the TCRbeta CDR3 region. TCRbeta CDR3 regions were sequenced using the immunoSEQ Assay. The table comes from immuneACCESS by way of TCRdb, which keeps in-frame sequences with V and J called. Part of the clones is missing from these tables; in studies checked, under half for an unresolved V gene and the rest for unknown reasons. This sample is represented by about 27,000 clones; around 83% of them were singletons. Of the sample, approximately 20% is held by the ten largest clones. CDR1 PRHDT and CDR2 FYEKMQ are derived from the germline V gene (reference sequence). Compared with germline, V lacks 5 bases and J lacks 8 bases; bases without a gene match: 10. Reading from cysteine to phenylalanine, the CDR3 counts 14 amino acids. The CDR3 DNA has 42 bases and is translated from base 1. What the authors observed across the whole study: After ivuxolimab, more expanded clones were found on average in CD8+ T cells than in CD4+ T cells. Antigen specificity was not determined for the clonally expanded peripheral T cells. In partial responders in the 0.1-3.0 mg/kg groups, normalized peripheral clonal expansion was found to be among the lowest, especially among CD8+ T cells. At doses of 0.1 to 3.0 mg/kg, clonal expansion of both CD4+ and CD8+ T cells in blood was seen between baseline and week 6. Low levels of normalized T-cell clonal expansion were also shown by some nonresponding patients.

Patients with autoimmune disease history or receiving systemic immunosuppression were excluded from the trial. In every dose cohort, peripheral blood was drawn for TCR sequencing at baseline, cycle 4 day 1, and cycle 7 day 1. The samples were taken from a phase I, first-in-human, multicenter, open-label dose-escalation trial of ivuxolimab. Adults with locally advanced or metastatic melanoma, renal cell carcinoma, hepatocellular carcinoma or head and neck squamous cell carcinoma were enrolled in the trial. Before TCR sequencing, CD4+ T cells and CD8+ T cells were sorted from peripheral blood as separate populations.

The sample here was CD4+ or CD8+ T cells sorted from blood, taken in a trial of the OX40 agonist ivuxolimab. The V and J segments used are TRBV13 and TRBJ1-2, and 8 junction bases match TRBD1. This sequence was found in an adult with an advanced solid tumor such as melanoma, head and neck, liver or kidney cancer. CDR3 protein: CASSPERQGFGYTF. In nucleotides, the sequence is TGTGCCAGCAGCCCCGAGCGACAGGGGTTCGGCTACACCTTC.